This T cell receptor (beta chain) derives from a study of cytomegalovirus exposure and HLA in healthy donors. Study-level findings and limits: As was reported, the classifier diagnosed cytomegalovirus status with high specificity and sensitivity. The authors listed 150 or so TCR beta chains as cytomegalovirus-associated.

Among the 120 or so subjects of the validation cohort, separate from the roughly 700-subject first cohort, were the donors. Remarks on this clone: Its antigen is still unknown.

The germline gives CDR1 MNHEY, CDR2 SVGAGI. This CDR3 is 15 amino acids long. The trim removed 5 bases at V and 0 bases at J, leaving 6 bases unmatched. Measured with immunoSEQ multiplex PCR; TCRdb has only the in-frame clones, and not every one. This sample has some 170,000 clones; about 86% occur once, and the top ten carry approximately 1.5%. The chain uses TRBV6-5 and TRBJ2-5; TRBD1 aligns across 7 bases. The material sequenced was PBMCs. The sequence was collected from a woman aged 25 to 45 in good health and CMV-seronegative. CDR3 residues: CASSQGQWDQETQYF. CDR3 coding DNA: TGTGCCAGCAGTCAGGGACAGTGGGACCAAGAGACCCAGTACTTC.